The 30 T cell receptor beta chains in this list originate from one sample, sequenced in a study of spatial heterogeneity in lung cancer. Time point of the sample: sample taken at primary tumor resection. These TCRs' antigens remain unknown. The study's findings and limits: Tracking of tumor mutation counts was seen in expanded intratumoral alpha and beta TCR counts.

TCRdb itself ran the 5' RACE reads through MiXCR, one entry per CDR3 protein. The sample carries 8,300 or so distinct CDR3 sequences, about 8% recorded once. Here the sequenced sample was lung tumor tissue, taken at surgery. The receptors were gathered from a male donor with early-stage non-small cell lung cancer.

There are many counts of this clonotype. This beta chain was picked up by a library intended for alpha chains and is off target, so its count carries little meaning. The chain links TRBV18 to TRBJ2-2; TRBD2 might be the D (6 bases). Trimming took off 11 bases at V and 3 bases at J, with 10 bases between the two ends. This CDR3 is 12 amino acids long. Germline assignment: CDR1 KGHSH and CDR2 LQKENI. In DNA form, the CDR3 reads TGTGCCTCTGGAGGGGACACCGGGGAGCTGTTTTTT. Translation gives CASGGDTGELFF.

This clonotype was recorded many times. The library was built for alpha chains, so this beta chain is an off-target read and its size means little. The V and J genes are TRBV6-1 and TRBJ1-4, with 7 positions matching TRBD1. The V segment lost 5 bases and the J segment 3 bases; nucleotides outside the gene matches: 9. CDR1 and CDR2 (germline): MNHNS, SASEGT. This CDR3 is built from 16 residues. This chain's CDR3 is CASSMNQGEANEKLFF. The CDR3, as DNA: TGTGCCAGCAGTATGAATCAGGGGGAAGCTAATGAAAAACTGTTTTTT.

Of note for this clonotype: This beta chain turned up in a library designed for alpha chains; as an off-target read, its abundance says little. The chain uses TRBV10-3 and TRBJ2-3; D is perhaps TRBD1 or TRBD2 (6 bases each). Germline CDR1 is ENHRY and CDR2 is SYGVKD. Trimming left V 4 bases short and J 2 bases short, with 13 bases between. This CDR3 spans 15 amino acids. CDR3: CAISGRQDYTDTQYF. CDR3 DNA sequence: TGTGCCATCAGTGGAAGACAGGACTACACAGATACGCAGTATTTT.

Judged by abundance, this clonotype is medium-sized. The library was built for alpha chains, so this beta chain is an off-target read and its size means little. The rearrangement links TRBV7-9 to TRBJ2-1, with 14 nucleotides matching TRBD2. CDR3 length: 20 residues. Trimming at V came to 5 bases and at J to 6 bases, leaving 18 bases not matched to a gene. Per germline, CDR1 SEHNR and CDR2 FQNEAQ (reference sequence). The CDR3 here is CASSASPSGLAGDLGNEQFF. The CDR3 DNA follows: TGTGCCAGCAGCGCATCGCCCTCGGGACTAGCGGGAGATTTAGGCAATGAGCAGTTCTTC.

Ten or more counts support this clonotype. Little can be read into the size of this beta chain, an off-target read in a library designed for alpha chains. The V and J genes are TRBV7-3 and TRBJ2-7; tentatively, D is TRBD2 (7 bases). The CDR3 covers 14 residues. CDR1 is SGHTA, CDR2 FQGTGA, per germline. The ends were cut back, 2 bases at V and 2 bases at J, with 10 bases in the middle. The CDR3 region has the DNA TGTGCCAGCAGCTTAGAGGGGGGGCCCTACGAGCAGTACTTC. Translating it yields CASSLEGGPYEQYF.

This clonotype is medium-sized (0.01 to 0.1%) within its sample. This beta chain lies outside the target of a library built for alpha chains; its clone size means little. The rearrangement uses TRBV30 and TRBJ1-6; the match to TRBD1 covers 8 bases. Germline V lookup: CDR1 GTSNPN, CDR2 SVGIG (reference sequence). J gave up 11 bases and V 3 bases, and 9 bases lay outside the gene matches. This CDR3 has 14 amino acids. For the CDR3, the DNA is TGTGCCTGGAGCGCTGGACAGGGATGGACACCCCTCCACTTT. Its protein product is CAWSAGQGWTPLHF.

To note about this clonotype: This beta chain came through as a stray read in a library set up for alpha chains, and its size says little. For the CDR3, the DNA is TGCAGTGCTCCCCGGAGCGCTCCACAAGATACGCAGTATTTT. Translating gives CSAPRSAPQDTQYF. The chain carries TRBV20-1 and TRBJ2-3, with unresolved D. The CDR3 is 14 amino acids. V dropped 5 bases and J dropped 5 bases, with 17 bases sitting between them. The germline CDR1 and CDR2 sequences are DFQATT and SNEGSKA (reference sequence).

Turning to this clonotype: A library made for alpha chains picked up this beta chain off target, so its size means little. CDR3 in DNA: TGTGCCAGCAGTAGAAATCGTCACACCGGGGAGCTGTTTTTT. This sequence encodes CASSRNRHTGELFF. The chain carries TRBV6-5 and TRBJ2-2; D not certain. CDR3 length: 14 amino acids. Germline CDR1 is MNHEY and CDR2 is SVGAGI. Trimming took 5 bases from V and 3 from J, leaving 10 bases between them.

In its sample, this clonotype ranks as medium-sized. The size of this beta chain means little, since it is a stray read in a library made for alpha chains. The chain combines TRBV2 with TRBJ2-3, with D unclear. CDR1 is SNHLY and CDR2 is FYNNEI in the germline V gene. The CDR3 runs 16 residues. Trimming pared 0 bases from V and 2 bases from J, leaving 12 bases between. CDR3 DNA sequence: TGTGCCAGCAGTGAAGCCCTACCGAGCTACACAGATACGCAGTATTTT. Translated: CASSEALPSYTDTQYF.

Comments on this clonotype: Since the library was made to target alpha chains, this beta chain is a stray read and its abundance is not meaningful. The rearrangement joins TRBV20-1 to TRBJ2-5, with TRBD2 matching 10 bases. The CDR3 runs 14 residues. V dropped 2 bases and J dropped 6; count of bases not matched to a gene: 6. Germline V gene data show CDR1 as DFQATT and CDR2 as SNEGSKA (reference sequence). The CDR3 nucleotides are TGCAGTGCTAGACGTCTAGCGGGAGAAAAGACCCAGTACTTC. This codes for CSARRLAGEKTQYF.

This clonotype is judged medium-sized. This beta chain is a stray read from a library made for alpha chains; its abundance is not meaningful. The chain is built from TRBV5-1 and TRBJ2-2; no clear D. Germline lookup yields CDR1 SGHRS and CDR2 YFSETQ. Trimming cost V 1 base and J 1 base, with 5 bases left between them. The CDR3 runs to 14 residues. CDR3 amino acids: CASSLNGNTGELFF. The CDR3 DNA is TGCGCCAGCAGCTTGAACGGGAACACCGGGGAGCTGTTTTTT. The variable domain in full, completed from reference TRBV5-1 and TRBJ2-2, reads KAGVTQTPRYLIKTRGQQVTLSCSPISGHRSVSWYQQTPGQGLQFLFEYFSETQRNKGNFPGRFSGRQFSNSRSEMNVSTLELGDSALYLCASSLNGNTGELFFGEGSRLTVL.

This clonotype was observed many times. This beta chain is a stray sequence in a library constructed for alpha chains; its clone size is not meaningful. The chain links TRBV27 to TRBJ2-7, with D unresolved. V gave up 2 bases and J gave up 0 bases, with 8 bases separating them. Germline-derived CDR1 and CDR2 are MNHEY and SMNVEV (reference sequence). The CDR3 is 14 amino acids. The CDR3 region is CASSLKGISYEQYF. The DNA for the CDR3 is TGTGCCAGCAGTTTAAAAGGTATCTCCTACGAGCAGTACTTC.

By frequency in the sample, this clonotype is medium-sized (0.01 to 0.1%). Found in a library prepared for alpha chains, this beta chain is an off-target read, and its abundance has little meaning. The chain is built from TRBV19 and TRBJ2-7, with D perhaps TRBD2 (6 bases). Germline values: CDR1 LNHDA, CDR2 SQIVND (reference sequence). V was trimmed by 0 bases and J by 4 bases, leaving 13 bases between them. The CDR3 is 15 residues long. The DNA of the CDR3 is TGTGCCAGTAGTATAGATCCCGGAGGGCAATACGAGCAGTACTTC. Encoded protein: CASSIDPGGQYEQYF. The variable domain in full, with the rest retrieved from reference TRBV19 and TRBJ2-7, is DGGITQSPKYLFRKEGQNVTLSCEQNLNHDAMYWYRQDPGQGLRLIYYSQIVNDFQKGDIAEGYSVSREKKESFPLTVTSAQKNPTAFYLCASSIDPGGQYEQYFGPGTRLTVT.

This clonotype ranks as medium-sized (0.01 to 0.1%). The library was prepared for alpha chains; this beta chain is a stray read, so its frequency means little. CDR3 region: CSTYSLGSSYNEQFF. The DNA of the CDR3 is TGCAGTACGTACTCGCTAGGAAGCTCCTACAATGAGCAGTTCTTC. The chain recombines TRBV20-1 with TRBJ2-1; D is uncertain. Trimming left V 8 bases short and J 0 bases short, with 17 bases between. This CDR3 spans 15 amino acids. CDR1 is DFQATT and CDR2 is SNEGSKA in the germline V gene (reference sequence).

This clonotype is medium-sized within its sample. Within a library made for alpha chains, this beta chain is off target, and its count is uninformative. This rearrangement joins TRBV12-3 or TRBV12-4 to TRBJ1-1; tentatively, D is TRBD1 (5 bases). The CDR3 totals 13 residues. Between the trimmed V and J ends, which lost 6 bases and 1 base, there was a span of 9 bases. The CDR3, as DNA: TGTGCCAGCAGCCTAGGACAGAACACTGAAGCTTTCTTT. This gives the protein CASSLGQNTEAFF.

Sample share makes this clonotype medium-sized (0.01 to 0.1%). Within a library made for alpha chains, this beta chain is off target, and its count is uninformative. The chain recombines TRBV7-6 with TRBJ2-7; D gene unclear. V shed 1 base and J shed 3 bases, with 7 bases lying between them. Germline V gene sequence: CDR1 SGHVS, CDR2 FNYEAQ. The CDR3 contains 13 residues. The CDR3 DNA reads TGTGCCAGCAGCTTAGGCCCACGCTACGAGCAGTACTTC. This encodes CASSLGPRYEQYF.

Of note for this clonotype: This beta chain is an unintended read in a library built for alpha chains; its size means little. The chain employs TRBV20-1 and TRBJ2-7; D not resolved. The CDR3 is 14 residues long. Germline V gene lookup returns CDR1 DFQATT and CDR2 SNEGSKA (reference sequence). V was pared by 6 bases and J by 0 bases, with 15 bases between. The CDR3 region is CSAVDGQSSYEQYF. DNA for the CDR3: TGCAGTGCCGTGGACGGGCAGAGCTCCTACGAGCAGTACTTC.

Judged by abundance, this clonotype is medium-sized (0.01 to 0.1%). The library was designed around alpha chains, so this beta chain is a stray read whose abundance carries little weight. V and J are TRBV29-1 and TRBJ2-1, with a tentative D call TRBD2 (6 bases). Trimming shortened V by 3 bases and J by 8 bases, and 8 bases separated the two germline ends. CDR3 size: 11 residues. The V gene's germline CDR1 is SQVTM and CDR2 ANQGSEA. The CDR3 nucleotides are TGCAGCGTTGAGACTAGTGATGAGCAGTTCTTC. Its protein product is CSVETSDEQFF.

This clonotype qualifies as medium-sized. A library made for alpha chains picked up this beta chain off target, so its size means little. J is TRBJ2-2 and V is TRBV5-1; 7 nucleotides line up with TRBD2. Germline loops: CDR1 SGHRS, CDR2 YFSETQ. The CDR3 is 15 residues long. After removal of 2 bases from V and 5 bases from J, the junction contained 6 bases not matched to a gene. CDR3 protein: CASSFAGDGTGELFF. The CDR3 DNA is TGCGCCAGCAGCTTCGCGGGAGATGGAACCGGGGAGCTGTTTTTT.

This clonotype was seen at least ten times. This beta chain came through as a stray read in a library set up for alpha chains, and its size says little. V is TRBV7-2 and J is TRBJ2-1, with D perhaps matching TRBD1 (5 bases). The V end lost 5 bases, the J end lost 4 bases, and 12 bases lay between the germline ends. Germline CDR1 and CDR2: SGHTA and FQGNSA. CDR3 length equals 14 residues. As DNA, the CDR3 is TGTGCCAGCAGCCTGGAACAGGAATACAATGAGCAGTTCTTC. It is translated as CASSLEQEYNEQFF. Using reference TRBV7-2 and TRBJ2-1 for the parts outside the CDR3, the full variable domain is GAGVSQSPSNKVTEKGKDVELRCDPISGHTALYWYRQSLGQGLEFLIYFQGNSAPDKSGLPSDRFSAERTGGSVSTLTIQRTQQEDSAVYLCASSLEQEYNEQFFGPGTRLTVL.

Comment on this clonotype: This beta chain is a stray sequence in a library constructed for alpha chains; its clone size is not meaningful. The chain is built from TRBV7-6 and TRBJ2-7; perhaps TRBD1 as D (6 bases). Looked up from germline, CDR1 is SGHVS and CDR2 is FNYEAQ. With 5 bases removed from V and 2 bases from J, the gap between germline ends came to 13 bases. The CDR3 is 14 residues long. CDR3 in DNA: TGTGCCAGCAGCCCCCCGGACAGAGCCTACGAGCAGTACTTC. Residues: CASSPPDRAYEQYF.

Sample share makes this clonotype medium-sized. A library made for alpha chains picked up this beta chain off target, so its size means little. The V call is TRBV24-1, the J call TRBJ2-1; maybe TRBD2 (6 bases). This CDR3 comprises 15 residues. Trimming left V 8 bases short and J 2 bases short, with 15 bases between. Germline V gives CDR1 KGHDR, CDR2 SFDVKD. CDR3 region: CATTSGEAPYNEQFF. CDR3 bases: TGTGCCACCACCTCCGGGGAGGCCCCCTACAATGAGCAGTTCTTC.

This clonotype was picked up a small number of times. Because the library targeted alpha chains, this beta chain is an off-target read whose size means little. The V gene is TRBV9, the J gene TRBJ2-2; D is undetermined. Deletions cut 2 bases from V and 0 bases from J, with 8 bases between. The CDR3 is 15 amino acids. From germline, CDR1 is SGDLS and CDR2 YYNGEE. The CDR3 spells CASSVDGPNTGELFF. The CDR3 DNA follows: TGTGCCAGCAGCGTCGACGGACCGAACACCGGGGAGCTGTTTTTT.

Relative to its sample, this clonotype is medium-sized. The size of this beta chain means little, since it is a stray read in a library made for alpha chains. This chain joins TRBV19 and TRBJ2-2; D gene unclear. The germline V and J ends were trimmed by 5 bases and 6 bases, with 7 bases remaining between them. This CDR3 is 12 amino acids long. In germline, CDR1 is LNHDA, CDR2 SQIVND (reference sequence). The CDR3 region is CASSVFSGELFF. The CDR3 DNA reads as TGTGCCAGTAGTGTGTTTTCCGGGGAGCTGTTTTTT.

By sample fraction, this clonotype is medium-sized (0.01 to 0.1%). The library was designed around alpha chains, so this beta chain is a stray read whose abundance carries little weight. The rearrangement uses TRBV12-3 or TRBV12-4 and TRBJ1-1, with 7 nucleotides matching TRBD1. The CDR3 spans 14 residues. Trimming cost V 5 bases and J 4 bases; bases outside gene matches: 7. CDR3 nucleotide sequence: TGTGCCAGCAGTCCCCAGGGGGGGAGCACTGAAGCTTTCTTT. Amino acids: CASSPQGGSTEAFF.

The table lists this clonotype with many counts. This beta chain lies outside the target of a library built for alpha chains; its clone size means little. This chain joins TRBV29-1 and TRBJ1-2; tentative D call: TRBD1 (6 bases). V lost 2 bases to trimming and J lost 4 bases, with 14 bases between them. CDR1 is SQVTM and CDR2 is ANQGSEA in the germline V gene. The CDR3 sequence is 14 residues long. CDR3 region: CSVELRGRGYGYTF. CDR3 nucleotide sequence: TGCAGCGTTGAACTCAGGGGCCGGGGCTATGGCTACACCTTC.

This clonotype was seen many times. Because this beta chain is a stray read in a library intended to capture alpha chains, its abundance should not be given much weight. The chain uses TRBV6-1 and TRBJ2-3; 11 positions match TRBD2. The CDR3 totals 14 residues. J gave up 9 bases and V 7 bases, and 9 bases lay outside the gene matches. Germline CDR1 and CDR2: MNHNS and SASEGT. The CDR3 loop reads CASNLAGGVRTQYF. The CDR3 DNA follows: TGTGCCAGCAATCTAGCGGGAGGTGTGCGGACGCAGTATTTT.

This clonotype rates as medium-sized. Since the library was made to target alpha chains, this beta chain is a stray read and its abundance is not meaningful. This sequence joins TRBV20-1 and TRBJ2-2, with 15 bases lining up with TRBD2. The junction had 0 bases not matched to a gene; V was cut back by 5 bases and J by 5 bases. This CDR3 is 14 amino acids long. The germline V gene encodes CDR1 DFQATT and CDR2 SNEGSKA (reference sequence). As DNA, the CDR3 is TGCAGTGCTGGGACTAGCGGGAGGACCGGGGAGCTGTTTTTT. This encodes CSAGTSGRTGELFF.

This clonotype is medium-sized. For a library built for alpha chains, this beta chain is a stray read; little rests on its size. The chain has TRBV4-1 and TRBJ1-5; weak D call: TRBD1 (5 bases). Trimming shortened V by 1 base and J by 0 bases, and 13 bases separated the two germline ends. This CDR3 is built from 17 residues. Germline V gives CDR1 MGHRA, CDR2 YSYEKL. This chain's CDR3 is CASSQGSGAYSNQPQHF. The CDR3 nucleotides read TGCGCCAGCAGCCAAGGATCCGGGGCTTATAGCAATCAGCCCCAGCATTTT.

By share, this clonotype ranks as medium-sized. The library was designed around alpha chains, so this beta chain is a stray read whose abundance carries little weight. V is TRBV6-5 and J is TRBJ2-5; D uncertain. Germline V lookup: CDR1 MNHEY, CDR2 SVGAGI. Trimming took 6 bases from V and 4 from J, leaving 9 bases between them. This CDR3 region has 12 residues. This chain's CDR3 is CASRSPGETQYF. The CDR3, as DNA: TGTGCCAGCAGATCCCCCGGAGAGACCCAGTACTTC.